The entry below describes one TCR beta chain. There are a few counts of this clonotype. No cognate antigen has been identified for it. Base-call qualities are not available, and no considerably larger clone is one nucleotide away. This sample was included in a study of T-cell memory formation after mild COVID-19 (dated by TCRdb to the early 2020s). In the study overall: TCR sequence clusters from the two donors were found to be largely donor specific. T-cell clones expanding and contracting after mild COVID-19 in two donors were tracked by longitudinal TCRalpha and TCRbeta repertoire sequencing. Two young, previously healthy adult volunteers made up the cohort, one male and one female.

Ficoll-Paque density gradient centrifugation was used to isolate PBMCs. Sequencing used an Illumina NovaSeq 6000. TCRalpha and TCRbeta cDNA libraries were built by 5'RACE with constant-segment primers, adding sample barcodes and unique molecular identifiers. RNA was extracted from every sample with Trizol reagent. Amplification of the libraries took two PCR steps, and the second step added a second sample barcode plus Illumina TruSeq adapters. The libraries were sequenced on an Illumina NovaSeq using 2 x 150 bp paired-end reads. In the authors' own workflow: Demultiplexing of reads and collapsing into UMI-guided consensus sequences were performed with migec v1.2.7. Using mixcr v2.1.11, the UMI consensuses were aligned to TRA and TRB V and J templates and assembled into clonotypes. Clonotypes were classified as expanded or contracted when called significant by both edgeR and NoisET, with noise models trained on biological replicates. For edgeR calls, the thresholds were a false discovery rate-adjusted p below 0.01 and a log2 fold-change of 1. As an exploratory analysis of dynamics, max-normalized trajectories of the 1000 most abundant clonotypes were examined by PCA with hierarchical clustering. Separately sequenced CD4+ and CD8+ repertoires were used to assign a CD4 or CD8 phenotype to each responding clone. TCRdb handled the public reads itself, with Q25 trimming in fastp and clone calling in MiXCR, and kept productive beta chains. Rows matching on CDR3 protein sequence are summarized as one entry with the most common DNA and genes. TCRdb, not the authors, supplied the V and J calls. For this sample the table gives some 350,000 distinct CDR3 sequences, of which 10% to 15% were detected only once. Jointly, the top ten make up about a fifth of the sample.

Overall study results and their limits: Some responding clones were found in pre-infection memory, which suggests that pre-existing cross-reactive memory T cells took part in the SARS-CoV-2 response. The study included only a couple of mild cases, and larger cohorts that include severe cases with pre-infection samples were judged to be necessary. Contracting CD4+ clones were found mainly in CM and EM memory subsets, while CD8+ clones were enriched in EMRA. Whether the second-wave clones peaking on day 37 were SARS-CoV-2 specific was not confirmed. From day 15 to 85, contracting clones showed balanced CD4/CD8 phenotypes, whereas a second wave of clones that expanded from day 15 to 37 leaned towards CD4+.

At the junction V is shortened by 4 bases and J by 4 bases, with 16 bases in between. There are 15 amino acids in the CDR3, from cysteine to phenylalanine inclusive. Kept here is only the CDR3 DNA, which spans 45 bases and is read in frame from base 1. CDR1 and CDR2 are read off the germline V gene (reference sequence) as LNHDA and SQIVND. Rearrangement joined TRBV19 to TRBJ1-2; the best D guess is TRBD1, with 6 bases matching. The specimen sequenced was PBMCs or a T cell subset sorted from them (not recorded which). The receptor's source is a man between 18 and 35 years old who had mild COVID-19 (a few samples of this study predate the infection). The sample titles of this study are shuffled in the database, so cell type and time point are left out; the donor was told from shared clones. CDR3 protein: CASSTSTGLTYGYTF. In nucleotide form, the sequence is TGTGCCAGTAGTACGTCGACAGGCCTAACCTATGGCTACACCTTC.